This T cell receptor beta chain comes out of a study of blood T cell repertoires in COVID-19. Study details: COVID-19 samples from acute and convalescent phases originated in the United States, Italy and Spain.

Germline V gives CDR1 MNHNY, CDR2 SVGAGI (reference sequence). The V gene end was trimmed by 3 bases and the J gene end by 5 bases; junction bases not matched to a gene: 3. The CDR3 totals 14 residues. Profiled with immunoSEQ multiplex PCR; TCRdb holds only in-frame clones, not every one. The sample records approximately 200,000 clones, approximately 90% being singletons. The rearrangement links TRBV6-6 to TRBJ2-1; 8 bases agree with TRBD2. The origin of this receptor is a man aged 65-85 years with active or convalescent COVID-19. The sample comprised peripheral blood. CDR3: CASSYSGTHNEQFF. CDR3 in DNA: TGTGCCAGCAGTTATAGCGGGACCCACAATGAGCAGTTCTTC.